Presented here are 25 T cell receptor beta chains from one specimen sequenced in a study of cytomegalovirus exposure and HLA in healthy donors. In the PCR, 60 Vbeta and 13 Jbeta primers were used. The assay was immunoSEQ multiplex PCR, and TCRdb's table has in-frame clones only and misses some. The sample carries roughly 250,000 clones, roughly 80% recorded once. Sequencing was done on a sample of PBMCs. All receptors come from a girl aged 2 to 9 in good health and CMV-seronegative.

V and J are TRBV4-1 and TRBJ1-3; 7 positions match TRBD1. The V segment lost 0 bases and the J segment 7 bases; nucleotides outside the gene matches: 6. Germline V CDR1 and CDR2: MGHRA, YSYEKL. This CDR3 is 15 amino acids long. The CDR3, as DNA: TGCGCCAGCAGCCAAGAAGACAGGGAGTCCAACACCATATATTTT. It yields the protein CASSQEDRESNTIYF.

Only a few counts were recorded for this clone. This sample includes further DNA sequences coding for the same CDR3. J is TRBJ2-5 and V is TRBV2, with D hard to call. V lost 4 bases and J lost 5, with 8 bases in between. This CDR3 comprises 12 residues. From germline, CDR1 is SNHLY and CDR2 FYNNEI. The CDR3 spells CASSVGAETQYF. In nucleotides, the CDR3 is TGTGCCAGCAGTGTGGGCGCGGAGACCCAGTACTTC.

This chain links TRBV7-2 with TRBJ2-1, with D maybe TRBD2 (5 bases). Germline V gives CDR1 SGHTA, CDR2 FQGNSA. The CDR3 is 15 amino acids. V lost 5 bases, J lost 4 bases, and 15 bases lay in between. The CDR3 bases are TGTGCCAGCAGCCCCTTCCGAGGGTCTTACAATGAGCAGTTCTTC. Residues: CASSPFRGSYNEQFF.

The chain employs TRBV9 and TRBJ1-2; no clear D gene. CDR1 is SGDLS, CDR2 YYNGEE, per germline. The germline V and J ends were trimmed by 0 bases and 8 bases, with 8 bases remaining between them. The CDR3 is made up of 12 amino acids. CDR3 amino acids: CASSVGAEGYTF. CDR3 bases: TGTGCCAGCAGCGTAGGGGCAGAAGGCTACACCTTC.

This chain connects TRBV2 to TRBJ2-1, with 9 bases identical to TRBD2. The CDR3 length is 15 residues. Germline-derived CDR1 and CDR2 are SNHLY and FYNNEI. Losses at the gene ends were 3 bases for V and 3 bases for J; bases not matched to a gene: 3. The CDR3 sequence: CASSEGLAFYNEQFF. The DNA for the CDR3 is TGTGCCAGCAGTGAGGGACTAGCTTTCTACAATGAGCAGTTCTTC.

The chain's CDR3 is CASSRNPEADTQYF. DNA for the CDR3: TGTGCCAGCAGCCGTAATCCCGAGGCAGATACGCAGTATTTT. V and J are TRBV11-2 and TRBJ2-3; the D is unclear. The CDR3 length is 14 residues. The germline gives CDR1 SGHAT, CDR2 FQNNGV. V lost 5 bases and J 4 bases, leaving 13 bases between the germline ends.

J is TRBJ1-2 and V is TRBV5-5; D is unresolved. Trimming removed 2 bases from V and 2 bases from J, with 22 bases in between. CDR1 and CDR2 (germline): SGHKS, YYEKEE (reference sequence). The CDR3 length is 18 residues. DNA for the CDR3: TGTGCCAGCAGCTTTGGGCCCGGACTGGCAGATTCAAACTATGGCTACACCTTC. Protein: CASSFGPGLADSNYGYTF.

The chain uses TRBV6-5 and TRBJ2-2, with TRBD1 matching 10 bases. Germline V gene lookup returns CDR1 MNHEY and CDR2 SVGAGI. The J segment lost 4 bases and the V segment lost 5 bases, leaving 4 bases of the junction unmatched. The CDR3 spans 15 residues. The CDR3 here is CASSRGQGFTGELFF. CDR3 nucleotides: TGTGCCAGCAGTAGGGGACAGGGGTTCACCGGGGAGCTGTTTTTT.

This clone came up a few times. The chain uses TRBV2 and TRBJ1-1; the D gene is possibly TRBD1 (6 bases). Germline V CDR1 and CDR2: SNHLY, FYNNEI. Between the trimmed V and J ends, which lost 10 bases and 3 bases, there was a span of 12 bases. There are 12 residues in the CDR3. The CDR3 coding sequence is TGTGCCAAGTACGGACAGCACACTGAAGCTTTCTTT. This translates into CAKYGQHTEAFF.

The chain carries TRBV27 and TRBJ2-7; D possibly corresponds to TRBD2 (5 bases). The CDR3 is 15 residues long. CDR1 MNHEY and CDR2 SMNVEV come from the germline V gene (reference sequence). The V and J ends lost 7 bases and 0 bases respectively, with 16 bases between them. The CDR3 nucleotides are TGTGCCAGCACCCCCCGAGGGCCTAACTCCTACGAGCAGTACTTC. Amino acid sequence: CASTPRGPNSYEQYF.

The CDR3 DNA reads as TGTGCCAGCAGCACCGGGACAGGGGTGGATGAGCAGTTCTTC. Its translation is CASSTGTGVDEQFF. The gene calls are TRBV4-2 and TRBJ2-1; 10 nucleotides line up with TRBD1. This CDR3 has 14 amino acids. The V and J ends lost 5 bases and 8 bases, in that order; junction bases with no gene match: 6. The germline gives CDR1 LGHNA, CDR2 YNFKEQ.

The rearrangement uses TRBV25-1 and TRBJ2-5, with D maybe TRBD1 (6 bases). Between the trimmed V and J ends, which lost 4 bases and 4 bases, there was a span of 10 bases. Germline CDR1 and CDR2: MGHDK and SYGVNS. The CDR3 sequence is 13 residues long. The chain's CDR3 is CASSVRGGETQYF. The CDR3 coding sequence is TGTGCCAGCAGTGTCCGAGGGGGAGAGACCCAGTACTTC. The variable domain in full, with the rest retrieved from reference TRBV25-1 and TRBJ2-5, is EADIYQTPRYLVIGTGKKITLECSQTMGHDKMYWYQQDPGMELHLIHYSYGVNSTEKGDLSSESTVSRIRTEHFPLTLESARPSHTSQYLCASSVRGGETQYFGPGTRLLVL.

This chain connects TRBV29-1 to TRBJ2-1; D is unresolved. V was trimmed by 4 bases and J by 5 bases, leaving 12 bases between them. The germline gives CDR1 SQVTM, CDR2 ANQGSEA. CDR3 length equals 13 residues. CDR3 coding DNA: TGCAGCGTTGTGATAAACACCCACAATGAGCAGTTCTTC. Protein: CSVVINTHNEQFF.

This chain links TRBV13 with TRBJ2-7; 9 bases align to TRBD1. Germline V gene sequence: CDR1 PRHDT, CDR2 FYEKMQ (reference sequence). The CDR3 is 17 residues long. Trimming took 6 bases from V and 1 from J; bases not matched to a gene: 13. The CDR3 sequence is CASSHYTGGDRSYEQYF. In DNA, the CDR3 is TGTGCCAGCAGTCACTACACAGGGGGCGATCGTTCCTACGAGCAGTACTTC.

This chain uses TRBV27 with TRBJ2-2; 8 nucleotides agree with TRBD2. Losses at the gene ends were 1 base for V and 3 bases for J; bases not matched to a gene: 4. CDR1 is MNHEY, CDR2 SMNVEV, per germline (reference sequence). The CDR3 spans 16 residues. The CDR3 protein is CASSLLVSGDTGELFF. DNA for the CDR3: TGTGCCAGCAGTTTATTGGTTAGCGGGGACACCGGGGAGCTGTTTTTT.

The chain carries TRBV2 and TRBJ2-3; 7 positions match TRBD2. The CDR3 covers 15 residues. Trimming took 2 bases from V and 2 from J; bases not matched to a gene: 4. The germline gives CDR1 SNHLY, CDR2 FYNNEI. DNA for the CDR3: TGTGCCAGCAGTGAAATGGGGGGGAACACAGATACGCAGTATTTT. It specifies CASSEMGGNTDTQYF.

V is TRBV10-3 and J is TRBJ1-1; D is unclear. The CDR3 consists of 13 residues. Germline assignment: CDR1 ENHRY and CDR2 SYGVKD. V was clipped by 3 bases and J by 4 bases, with 9 bases between them. This chain's CDR3 is CAISDEGGTEAFF. The CDR3 DNA reads as TGTGCCATCAGTGACGAGGGAGGCACTGAAGCTTTCTTT.

The chain is built from TRBV7-8 and TRBJ1-1; D may be TRBD1 (6 bases). The CDR3 consists of 16 residues. Trimming left V 0 bases short and J 1 base short, with 12 bases between. CDR1 and CDR2 (germline): SGHVS, FQNEAQ. The CDR3 DNA reads as TGTGCCAGCAGCTTAGCCCTGCTAGGGGGGAACACTGAAGCTTTCTTT. Its translation: CASSLALLGGNTEAFF.

This clone appeared a single time. The chain recombines TRBV5-1 with TRBJ2-3, with D possibly matching TRBD1 (6 bases). This CDR3 is 13 amino acids long. V was shortened by 5 bases and J by 3 bases, with 10 bases between the two germline ends. Germline V CDR1 and CDR2: SGHRS, YFSETQ. This chain's CDR3 is CASSLQGTDTQYF. In nucleotides, the CDR3 is TGCGCCAGCAGTCTACAGGGTACAGATACGCAGTATTTT.

This clone was found once. The chain is built from TRBV5-1 and TRBJ2-1; D is possibly TRBD1 (6 bases). The CDR3 is 15 residues long. CDR1 and CDR2 from the germline V gene are SGHRS and YFSETQ. V lost 3 bases, J lost 5 bases, and 15 bases lay in between. The CDR3 sequence is CASSWTVIGNNEQFF. The CDR3 nucleotides read TGCGCCAGCAGCTGGACAGTCATTGGCAACAATGAGCAGTTCTTC. The whole variable domain, remainder taken from reference TRBV5-1 and TRBJ2-1, is KAGVTQTPRYLIKTRGQQVTLSCSPISGHRSVSWYQQTPGQGLQFLFEYFSETQRNKGNFPGRFSGRQFSNSRSEMNVSTLELGDSALYLCASSWTVIGNNEQFFGPGTRLTVL.

The chain combines TRBV6-4 with TRBJ2-1, with 10 bases fitting TRBD2. Germline V lookup: CDR1 MRHNA, CDR2 SNTAGT. The CDR3 runs to 17 residues. V lost 0 bases, J lost 6 bases, and 8 bases stayed unmatched. This chain's CDR3 is CASSDSSSGGGVNEQFF. CDR3 bases: TGTGCCAGCAGTGACTCCTCTAGCGGGGGAGGGGTCAATGAGCAGTTCTTC.

The chain has TRBV11-2 and TRBJ1-4, with TRBD1 matching over 7 bases. Germline CDR1 and CDR2: SGHAT and FQNNGV. This CDR3 comprises 15 residues. Trimming at V came to 5 bases and at J to 2 bases, leaving 5 bases not matched to a gene. CDR3 in amino acids: CASSETGLTNEKLFF. CDR3 nucleotide sequence: TGTGCCAGCAGCGAGACAGGGCTTACTAATGAAAAACTGTTTTTT. The variable domain in full, completed from reference TRBV11-2 and TRBJ1-4, reads EAGVAQSPRYKIIEKRQSVAFWCNPISGHATLYWYQQILGQGPKLLIQFQNNGVVDDSQLPKDRFSAERLKGVDSTLKIQPAKLEDSAVYLCASSETGLTNEKLFFGSGTQLSVL.

The rearrangement joins TRBV11-2 to TRBJ2-7; maybe TRBD1 (5 bases). Germline V gives CDR1 SGHAT, CDR2 FQNNGV. The CDR3 spans 16 residues. V was shortened by 1 base and J by 3 bases, with 16 bases between the two germline ends. CDR3 DNA: TGTGCCAGCAGCTTAGCCCCAGGGATACGGGTCTACGAGCAGTACTTC. Amino acids: CASSLAPGIRVYEQYF. Looking up the rest from reference TRBV11-2 and TRBJ2-7 gives the full variable domain: EAGVAQSPRYKIIEKRQSVAFWCNPISGHATLYWYQQILGQGPKLLIQFQNNGVVDDSQLPKDRFSAERLKGVDSTLKIQPAKLEDSAVYLCASSLAPGIRVYEQYFGPGTRLTVT.

The chain has TRBV7-3 and TRBJ1-1; unclear D gene. This CDR3 has 15 amino acids. The germline V and J ends were trimmed by 1 base and 0 bases, with 9 bases remaining between them. Germline V CDR1 and CDR2: SGHTA, FQGTGA. CDR3 residues: CASSLSPGMNTEAFF. DNA for the CDR3: TGTGCCAGCAGCTTAAGCCCGGGTATGAACACTGAAGCTTTCTTT.

This clone was observed once. The V call is TRBV7-9, the J call TRBJ1-1; 8 nucleotides align to TRBD1. The CDR3 runs to 16 residues. CDR1 and CDR2 from the germline V gene are SEHNR and FQNEAQ (reference sequence). J lost 10 bases, V lost 4 bases, and 17 bases had no gene match. Here the CDR3 reads CASSSTGLVRGRSAFF. CDR3 nucleotide sequence: TGTGCCAGCAGCTCGACCGGGCTTGTCAGGGGGCGCTCAGCTTTCTTT.